The clone carrying this TCR beta chain showed up many times. Its antigen remains unidentified. The sample originates from a study of T-cell reconstitution after alpha-beta-depleted transplantation in children. Overall study results and limits: One year post-transplant, T-cell counts and diversity were largely derived from T cells produced anew.

Germline CDR1 and CDR2: DFQATT and SNEGSKA (reference sequence). This CDR3 region has 10 residues. Deletions cut 2 bases from V and 1 base from J, with 0 bases between. Construction of the TCRbeta library involved unique molecular identifiers. TCRdb passed the PCR reads through MiXCR, listing each CDR3 protein once. The table records a few hundred thousand distinct CDR3 sequences, over 7% of them present only once. The rearrangement links TRBV20-1 to TRBJ2-7; D is uncertain. This TCR was recovered from a female patient aged 2-10 years who had a stem cell transplant for Fanconi anemia, so the T cells may come from the graft donor. The sequences come from peripheral blood, collected 360 days after TCRalphabeta/CD19-depleted stem cell transplant. In nucleotides, the CDR3 is TGCAGTGCTAGATCCTACGAGCAGTACTTC. Translating it yields CSARSYEQYF.